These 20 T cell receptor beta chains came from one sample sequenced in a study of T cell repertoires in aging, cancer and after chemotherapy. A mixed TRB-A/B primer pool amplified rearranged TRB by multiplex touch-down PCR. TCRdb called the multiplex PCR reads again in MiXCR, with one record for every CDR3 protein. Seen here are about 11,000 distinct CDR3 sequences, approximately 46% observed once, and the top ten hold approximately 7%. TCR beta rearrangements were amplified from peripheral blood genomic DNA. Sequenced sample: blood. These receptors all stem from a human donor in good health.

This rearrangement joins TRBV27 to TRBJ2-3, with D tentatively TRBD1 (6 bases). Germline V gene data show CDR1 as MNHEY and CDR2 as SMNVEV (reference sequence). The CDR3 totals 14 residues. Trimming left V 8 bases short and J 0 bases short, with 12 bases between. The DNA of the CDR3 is TGTGCCAGCCGGGACACCTCTAGCACAGATACGCAGTATTTT. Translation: CASRDTSSTDTQYF.

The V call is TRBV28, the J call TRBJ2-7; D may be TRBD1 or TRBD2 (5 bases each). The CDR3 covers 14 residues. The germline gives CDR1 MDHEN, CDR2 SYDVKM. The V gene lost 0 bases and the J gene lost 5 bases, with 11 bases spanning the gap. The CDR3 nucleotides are TGTGCCAGCAGTTTATGGGGGGATAAGGACGAGCAGTACTTC. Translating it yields CASSLWGDKDEQYF.

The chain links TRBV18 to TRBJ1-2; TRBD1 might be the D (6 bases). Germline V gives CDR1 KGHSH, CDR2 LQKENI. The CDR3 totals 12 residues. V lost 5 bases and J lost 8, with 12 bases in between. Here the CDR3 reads CASSKQGSGYTF. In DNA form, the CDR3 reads TGTGCCAGCTCAAAACAGGGTAGCGGCTACACCTTC.

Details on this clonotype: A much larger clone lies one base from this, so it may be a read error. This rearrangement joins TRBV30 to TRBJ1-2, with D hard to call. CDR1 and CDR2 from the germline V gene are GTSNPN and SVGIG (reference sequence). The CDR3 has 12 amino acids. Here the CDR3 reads CACSVPDYGYTF. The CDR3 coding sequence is TGTGCCTGTAGTGTACCCGACTATGGCTACACCTTC.

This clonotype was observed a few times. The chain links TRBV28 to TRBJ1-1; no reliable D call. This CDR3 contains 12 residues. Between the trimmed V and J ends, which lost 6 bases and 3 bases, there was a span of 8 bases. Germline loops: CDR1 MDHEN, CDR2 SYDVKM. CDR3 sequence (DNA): TGTGCCAGCAGACTCGCGGACACTGAAGCTTTCTTT. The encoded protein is CASRLADTEAFF.

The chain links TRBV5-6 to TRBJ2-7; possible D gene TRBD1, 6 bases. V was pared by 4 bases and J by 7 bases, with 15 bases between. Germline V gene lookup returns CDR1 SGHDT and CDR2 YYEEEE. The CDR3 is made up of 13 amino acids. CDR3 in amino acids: CASSATGLGEQYF. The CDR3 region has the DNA TGTGCCAGCAGCGCGACAGGTTTGGGAGAGCAGTACTTC.

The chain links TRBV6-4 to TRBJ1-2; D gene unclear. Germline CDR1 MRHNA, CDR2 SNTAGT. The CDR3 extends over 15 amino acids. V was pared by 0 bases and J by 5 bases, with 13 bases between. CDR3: CASSDSCEGGYGYTF. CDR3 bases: TGTGCCAGCAGTGACTCCTGTGAGGGTGGGTATGGCTACACCTTC.

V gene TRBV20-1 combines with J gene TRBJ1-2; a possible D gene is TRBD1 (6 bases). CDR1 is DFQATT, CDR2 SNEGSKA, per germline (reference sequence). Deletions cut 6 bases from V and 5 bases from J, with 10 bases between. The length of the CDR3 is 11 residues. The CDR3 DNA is TGCAGTGCCCAGGGGCAATATGGCTACACCTTC. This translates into CSAQGQYGYTF.

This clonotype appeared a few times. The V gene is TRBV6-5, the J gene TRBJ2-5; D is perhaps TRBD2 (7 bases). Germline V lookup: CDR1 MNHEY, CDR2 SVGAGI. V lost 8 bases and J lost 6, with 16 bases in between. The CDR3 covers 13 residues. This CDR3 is CASGPSGDKTQYF. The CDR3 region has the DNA TGTGCCAGCGGGCCCAGCGGGGACAAGACCCAGTACTTC.

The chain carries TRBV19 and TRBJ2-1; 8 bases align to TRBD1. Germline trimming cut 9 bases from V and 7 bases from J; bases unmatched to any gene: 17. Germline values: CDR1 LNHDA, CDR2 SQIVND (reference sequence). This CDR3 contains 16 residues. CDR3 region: CASSRAPGGDWNEQFF. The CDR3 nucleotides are TGTGCCAGCAGCCGAGCCCCAGGGGGCGACTGGAATGAGCAGTTCTTC.

The CDR3 DNA sequence: TGCGCCAGCAGCTATAGCGGCAGTACAGATACGCAGTATTTT. Translated: CASSYSGSTDTQYF. The V call is TRBV5-1, the J call TRBJ2-3, with D tentatively TRBD2 (6 bases). Trimming cost V 3 bases and J 3 bases, with 11 bases left between them. CDR1 SGHRS and CDR2 YFSETQ come from the germline V gene. This CDR3 region has 14 residues.

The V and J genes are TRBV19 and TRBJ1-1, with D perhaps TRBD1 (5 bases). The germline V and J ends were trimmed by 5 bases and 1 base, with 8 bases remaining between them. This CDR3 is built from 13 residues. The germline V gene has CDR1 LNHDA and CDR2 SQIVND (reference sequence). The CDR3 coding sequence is TGTGCCAGTAGTGTAACAGGGAACACTGAAGCTTTCTTT. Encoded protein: CASSVTGNTEAFF.

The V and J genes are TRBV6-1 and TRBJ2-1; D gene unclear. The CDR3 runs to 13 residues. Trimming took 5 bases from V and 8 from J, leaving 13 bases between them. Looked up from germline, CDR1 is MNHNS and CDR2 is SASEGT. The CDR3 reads CASSLWPLYEQFF. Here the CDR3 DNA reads TGTGCCAGCAGTTTATGGCCGTTATATGAGCAGTTCTTC.

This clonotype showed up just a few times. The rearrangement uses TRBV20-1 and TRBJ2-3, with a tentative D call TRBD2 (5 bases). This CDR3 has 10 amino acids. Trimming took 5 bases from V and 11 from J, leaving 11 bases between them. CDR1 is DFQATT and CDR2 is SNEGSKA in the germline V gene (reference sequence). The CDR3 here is CSAGGALQYF. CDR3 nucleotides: TGCAGTGCTGGAGGTGCCCTGCAGTATTTT.

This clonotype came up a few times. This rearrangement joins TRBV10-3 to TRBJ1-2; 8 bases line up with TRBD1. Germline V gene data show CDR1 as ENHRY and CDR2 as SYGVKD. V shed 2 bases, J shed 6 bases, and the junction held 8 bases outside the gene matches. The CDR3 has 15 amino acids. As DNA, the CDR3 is TGTGCCATCAGTGAGAGTGGGGACAGGCTCGATGGCTACACCTTC. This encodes CAISESGDRLDGYTF.

Here the CDR3 reads CASRPPGGNYGYTF. The DNA of the CDR3 is TGTGCCAGCAGGCCCCCTGGCGGGAACTATGGCTACACCTTC. J is TRBJ1-2 and V is TRBV6-5; D not certain. Germline V lookup: CDR1 MNHEY, CDR2 SVGAGI. Trimming removed 6 bases at V and 2 bases at J, with 13 bases between. The CDR3 consists of 14 residues.

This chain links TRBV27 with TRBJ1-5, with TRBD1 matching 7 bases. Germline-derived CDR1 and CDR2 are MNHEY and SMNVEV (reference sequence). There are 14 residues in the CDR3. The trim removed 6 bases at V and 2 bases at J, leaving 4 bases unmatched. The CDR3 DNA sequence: TGTGCCAGCAGGGGGACAGTAGGCAATCAGCCCCAGCATTTT. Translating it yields CASRGTVGNQPQHF.

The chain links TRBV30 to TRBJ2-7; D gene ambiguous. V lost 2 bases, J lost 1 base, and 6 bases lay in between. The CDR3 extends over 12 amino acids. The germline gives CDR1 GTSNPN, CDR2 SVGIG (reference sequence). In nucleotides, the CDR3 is TGTGCCTGGAGTACCGGATCCTACGAGCAGTACTTC. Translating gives CAWSTGSYEQYF.

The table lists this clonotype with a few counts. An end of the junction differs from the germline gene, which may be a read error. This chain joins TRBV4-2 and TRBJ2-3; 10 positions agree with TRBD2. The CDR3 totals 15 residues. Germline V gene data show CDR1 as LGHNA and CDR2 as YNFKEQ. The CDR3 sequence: CASSQQREGPDTQYF. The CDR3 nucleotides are TGCGCCAGCAGCCAACAGCGGGAGGGCCCAGATACGCAGTATTTT.

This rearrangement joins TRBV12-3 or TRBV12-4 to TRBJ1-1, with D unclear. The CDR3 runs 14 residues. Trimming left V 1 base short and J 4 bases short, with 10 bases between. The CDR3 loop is CASSLGPLGTEAFF. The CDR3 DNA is TGTGCCAGCAGTTTAGGTCCCCTGGGCACTGAAGCTTTCTTT.